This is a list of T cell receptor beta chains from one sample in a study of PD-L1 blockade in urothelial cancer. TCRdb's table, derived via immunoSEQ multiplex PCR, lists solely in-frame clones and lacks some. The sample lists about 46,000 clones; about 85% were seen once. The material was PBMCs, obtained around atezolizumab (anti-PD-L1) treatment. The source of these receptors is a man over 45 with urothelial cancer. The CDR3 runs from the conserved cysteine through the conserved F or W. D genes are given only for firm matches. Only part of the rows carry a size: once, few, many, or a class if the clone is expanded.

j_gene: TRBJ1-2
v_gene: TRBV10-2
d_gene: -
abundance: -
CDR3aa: CASSETTVGYTF
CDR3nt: TGCGCCAGCAGTGAGACAACCGTTGGCTACACCTTC

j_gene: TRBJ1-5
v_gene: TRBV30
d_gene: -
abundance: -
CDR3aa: CAWSRDLNRDQPQHF
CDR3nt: TGTGCCTGGAGTCGGGATCTAAACCGGGATCAGCCCCAGCATTTT

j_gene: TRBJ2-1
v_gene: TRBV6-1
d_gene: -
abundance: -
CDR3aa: CASSTRNYHEQFF
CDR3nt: TGTGCCAGCAGTACCCGGAACTACCATGAGCAGTTCTTC

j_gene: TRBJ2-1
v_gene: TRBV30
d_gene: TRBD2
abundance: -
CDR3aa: CAWMSGLAGAGEQFF
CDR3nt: TGTGCCTGGATGTCGGGACTAGCGGGAGCTGGTGAGCAGTTCTTC

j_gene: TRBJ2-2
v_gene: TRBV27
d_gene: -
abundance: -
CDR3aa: CASSLSPQGELFF
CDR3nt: TGTGCCAGCAGTTTATCCCCGCAGGGGGAGCTGTTTTTT

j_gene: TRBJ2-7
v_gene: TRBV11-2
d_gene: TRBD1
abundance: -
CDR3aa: CASSSRQGSYEQYF
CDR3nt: TGTGCCAGCAGCAGTCGACAGGGCTCCTACGAGCAGTACTTC

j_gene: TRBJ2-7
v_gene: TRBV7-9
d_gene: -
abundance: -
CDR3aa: CASSLAGVSSYEQYF
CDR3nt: TGTGCCAGCAGCTTAGCGGGAGTCAGCTCCTACGAGCAGTACTTC

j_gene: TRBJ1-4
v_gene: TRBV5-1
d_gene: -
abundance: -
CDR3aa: CASSLAAGLANEKLFF
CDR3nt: TGCGCCAGCAGCTTGGCCGCGGGGTTGGCTAATGAAAAACTGTTTTTT

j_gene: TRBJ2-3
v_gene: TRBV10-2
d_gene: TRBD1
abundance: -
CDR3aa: CASSAIAGQGFSTDTQYF
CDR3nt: TGCGCCAGCAGTGCAATTGCGGGACAGGGATTTAGCACAGATACGCAGTATTTT

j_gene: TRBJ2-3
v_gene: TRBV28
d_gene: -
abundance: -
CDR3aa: CASSKGLRGRDTQYF
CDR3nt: TGTGCCAGCAGTAAGGGTTTGCGGGGTCGGGATACGCAGTATTTT

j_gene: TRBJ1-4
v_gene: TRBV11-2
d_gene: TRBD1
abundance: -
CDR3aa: CASSPGQGMANEKLFF
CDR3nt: TGTGCCAGCAGCCCGGGACAGGGAATGGCTAATGAAAAACTGTTTTTT

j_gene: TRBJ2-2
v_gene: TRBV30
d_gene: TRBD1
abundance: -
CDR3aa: CAANRGPGELFF
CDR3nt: TGTGCCGCCAACAGGGGGCCCGGGGAGCTGTTTTTT

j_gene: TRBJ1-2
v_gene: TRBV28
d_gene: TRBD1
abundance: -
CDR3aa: CASGGTAFYGYTF
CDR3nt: TGTGCCAGCGGTGGGACAGCCTTCTATGGCTACACCTTC

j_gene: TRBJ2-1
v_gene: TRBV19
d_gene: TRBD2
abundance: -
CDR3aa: CASSPGTSGGWSFF
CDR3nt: TGTGCCAGTAGTCCCGGGACTAGCGGGGGATGGTCATTCTTC

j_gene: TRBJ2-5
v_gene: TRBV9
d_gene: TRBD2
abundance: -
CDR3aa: CASSVGAGGFQETQYF
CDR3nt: TGTGCCAGCAGCGTTGGAGCGGGAGGGTTTCAGGAGACCCAGTACTTC

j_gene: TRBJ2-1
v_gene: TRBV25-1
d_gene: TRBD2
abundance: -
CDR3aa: CASSVIAGGAYNEQFF
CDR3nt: TGTGCCAGCAGTGTTATAGCGGGGGGCGCCTACAATGAGCAGTTCTTC

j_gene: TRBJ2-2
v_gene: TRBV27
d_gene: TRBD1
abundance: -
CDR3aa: CASSLRTGMNTGELFF
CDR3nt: TGTGCCAGCAGTCTCAGGACAGGAATGAACACCGGGGAGCTGTTTTTT

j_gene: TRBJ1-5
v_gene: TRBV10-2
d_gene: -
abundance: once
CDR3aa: CASSEWLGAATSNQPQHF
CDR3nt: TGCGCCAGCAGTGAGTGGCTTGGGGCAGCTACTAGCAATCAGCCCCAGCATTTT

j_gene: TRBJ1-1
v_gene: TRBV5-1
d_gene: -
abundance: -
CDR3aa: CASSPLSNTEAFF
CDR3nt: TGCGCCAGCAGCCCCTTGTCGAACACTGAAGCTTTCTTT

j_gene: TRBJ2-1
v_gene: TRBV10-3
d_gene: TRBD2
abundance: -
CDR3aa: CAISESRGTSSGEQFF
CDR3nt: TGTGCCATCAGTGAGTCGAGAGGGACTAGCTCTGGTGAGCAGTTCTTC

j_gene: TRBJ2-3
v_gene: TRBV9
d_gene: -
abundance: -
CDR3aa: CASSLLNRHTDTQYF
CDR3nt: TGTGCCAGCAGCCTATTGAACAGGCACACAGATACGCAGTATTTT

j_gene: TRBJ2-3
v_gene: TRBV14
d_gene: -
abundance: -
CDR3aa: CASSQGTVTDTQYF
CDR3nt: TGTGCCAGCAGCCAAGGGACAGTCACAGATACGCAGTATTTT

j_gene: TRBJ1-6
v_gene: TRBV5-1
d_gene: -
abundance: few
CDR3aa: CASSEGLKDSPLHF
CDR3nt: TGCGCCAGCAGCGAGGGACTAAAAGATTCACCCCTCCACTTT

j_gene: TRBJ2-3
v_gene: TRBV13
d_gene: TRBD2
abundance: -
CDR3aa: CASSSTWAGGSTDTQYF
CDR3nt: TGTGCCAGCAGCTCGACCTGGGCGGGAGGAAGCACAGATACGCAGTATTTT

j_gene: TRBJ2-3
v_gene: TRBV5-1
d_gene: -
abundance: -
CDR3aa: CASSLGQGQGTDTQYF
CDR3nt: TGCGCCAGCAGCTTAGGGCAGGGGCAGGGCACAGATACGCAGTATTTT

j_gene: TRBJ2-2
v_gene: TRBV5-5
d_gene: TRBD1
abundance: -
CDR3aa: CASSLFPGGNTGELFF
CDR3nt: TGTGCCAGCAGCTTGTTTCCAGGGGGCAACACCGGGGAGCTGTTTTTT

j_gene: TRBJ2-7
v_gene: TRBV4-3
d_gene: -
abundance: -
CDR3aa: CASSQQLAPGYEQYF
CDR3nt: TGCGCCAGCAGCCAGCAACTAGCTCCCGGCTACGAGCAGTACTTC

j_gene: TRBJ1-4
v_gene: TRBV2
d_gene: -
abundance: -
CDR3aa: CASSRGGGLGEKLFF
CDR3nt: TGTGCCAGCAGTCGCGGGGGGGGGCTAGGGGAAAAACTGTTTTTT

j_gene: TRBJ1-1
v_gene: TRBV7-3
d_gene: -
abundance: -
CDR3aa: CASSSVGDTEAFF
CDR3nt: TGTGCCAGCAGCTCTGTAGGGGACACTGAAGCTTTCTTT

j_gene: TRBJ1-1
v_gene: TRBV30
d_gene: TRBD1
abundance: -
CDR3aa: CAWNLRGQGNLNTEAFF
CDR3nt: TGTGCCTGGAATCTCCGGGGACAGGGAAACTTGAACACTGAAGCTTTCTTT

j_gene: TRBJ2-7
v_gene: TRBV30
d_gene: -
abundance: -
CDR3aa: CAWRYNGQPYLEQYF
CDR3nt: TGTGCCTGGAGGTATAACGGACAGCCCTATCTCGAGCAGTACTTC

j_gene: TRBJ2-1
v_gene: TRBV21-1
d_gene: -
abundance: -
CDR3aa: CASRGLAGKYNEQFF
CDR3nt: TGTGCCAGCAGAGGACTAGCGGGGAAATACAATGAGCAGTTCTTC

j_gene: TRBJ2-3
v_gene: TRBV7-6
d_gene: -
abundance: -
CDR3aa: CASSLLLGADTQYF
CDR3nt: TGTGCCAGCAGCTTACTGCTAGGAGCAGATACGCAGTATTTT

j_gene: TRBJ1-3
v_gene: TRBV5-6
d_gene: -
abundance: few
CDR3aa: CASSLPDFGRGRNTIYF
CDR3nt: TGTGCCAGCAGCTTGCCCGACTTCGGGAGAGGCCGAAACACCATATATTTT

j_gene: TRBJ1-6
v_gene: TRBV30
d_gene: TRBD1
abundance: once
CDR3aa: CAWSPPGQGNSPLHF
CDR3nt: TGTGCCTGGAGTCCTCCGGGACAGGGTAATTCACCCCTCCACTTT

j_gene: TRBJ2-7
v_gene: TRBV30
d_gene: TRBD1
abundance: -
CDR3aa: CACLTGYEQYF
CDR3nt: TGTGCCTGTCTGACAGGGTACGAGCAGTACTTC

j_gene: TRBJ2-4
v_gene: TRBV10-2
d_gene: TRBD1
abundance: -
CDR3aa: CASGTGVVDIQYF
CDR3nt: TGCGCCAGCGGGACAGGGGTGGTGGACATTCAGTACTTC

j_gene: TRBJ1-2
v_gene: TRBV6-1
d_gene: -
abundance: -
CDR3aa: CASFEGSLGYTF
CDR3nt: TGTGCCAGCTTTGAAGGGAGCCTTGGCTACACCTTC

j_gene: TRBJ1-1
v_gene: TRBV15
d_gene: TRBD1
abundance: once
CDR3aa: CATSRDRGQGAPEAFF
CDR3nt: TGTGCCACCAGCAGAGATCGGGGACAGGGGGCTCCTGAAGCTTTCTTT

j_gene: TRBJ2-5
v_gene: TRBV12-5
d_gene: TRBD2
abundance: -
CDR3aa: CASGLGLAGGPPQETQYF
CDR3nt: TGTGCTAGTGGTCTTGGACTAGCGGGAGGCCCTCCCCAAGAGACCCAGTACTTC